This T cell receptor (beta chain) came from a study of shared clonotypes between healthy human individuals. About the study: CD4 naive cells filled three plates per donor, CD4 memory three, CD8 naive two and CD8 memory one.

Germline V CDR1 and CDR2: MNHNS, SASEGT. V trimming: 10 bases; J trimming: 7 bases; junction bases outside the gene matches: 9. The CDR3 contains 14 residues. Each of the donors was a healthy adult who was HIV-negative and had not had a recent acute infection or vaccination. Here immunoSEQ multiplex PCR was the method, and the copy in TCRdb shows in-frame clones only, minus some. Of over a million clones in the sample, approximately 98.5% were seen once. J is TRBJ2-1 and V is TRBV6-1; 11 bases are a match to TRBD2. Sequencing input: naive CD4+ T cells sorted from blood. Described subset: CD45RA+ positively selected. The clonotype was recovered from a man younger than 45 in good health. As DNA, the CDR3 is TGTGCCACATCCAGCACTAGCGGGGGAAATGAGCAGTTCTTC. This codes for CATSSTSGGNEQFF.